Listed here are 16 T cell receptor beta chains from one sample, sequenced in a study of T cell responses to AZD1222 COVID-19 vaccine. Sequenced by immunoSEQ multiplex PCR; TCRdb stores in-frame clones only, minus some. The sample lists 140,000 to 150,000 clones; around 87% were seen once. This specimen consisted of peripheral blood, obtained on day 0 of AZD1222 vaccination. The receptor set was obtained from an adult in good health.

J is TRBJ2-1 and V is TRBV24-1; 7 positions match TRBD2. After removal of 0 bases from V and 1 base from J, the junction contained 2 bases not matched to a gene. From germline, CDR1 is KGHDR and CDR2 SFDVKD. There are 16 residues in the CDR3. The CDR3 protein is CATSDLGGGSYNEQFF. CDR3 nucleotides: TGTGCCACCAGTGATTTGGGCGGGGGATCCTACAATGAGCAGTTCTTC.

The CDR3 protein is CATSEAGTGEETQYF. The CDR3 DNA reads as TGTGCCACCAGTGAGGCCGGGACGGGTGAGGAGACCCAGTACTTC. The chain carries TRBV24-1 and TRBJ2-5; D possibly uses TRBD1 or TRBD2 (5 bases each). Trimming left V 4 bases short and J 5 bases short, with 16 bases between. From germline, CDR1 is KGHDR and CDR2 SFDVKD. The CDR3 covers 15 residues.

The CDR3: CASSLTVNTGELFF. As DNA, the CDR3 is TGCGCCAGCAGCTTAACGGTGAACACCGGGGAGCTGTTTTTT. The chain has TRBV5-1 and TRBJ2-2; D is unresolved. Germline CDR1 and CDR2: SGHRS and YFSETQ. The CDR3 loop spans 14 amino acids. V lost 2 bases and J 1 base, leaving 6 bases between the germline ends. Using reference TRBV5-1 and TRBJ2-2 for the parts outside the CDR3, the full variable domain is KAGVTQTPRYLIKTRGQQVTLSCSPISGHRSVSWYQQTPGQGLQFLFEYFSETQRNKGNFPGRFSGRQFSNSRSEMNVSTLELGDSALYLCASSLTVNTGELFFGEGSRLTVL.

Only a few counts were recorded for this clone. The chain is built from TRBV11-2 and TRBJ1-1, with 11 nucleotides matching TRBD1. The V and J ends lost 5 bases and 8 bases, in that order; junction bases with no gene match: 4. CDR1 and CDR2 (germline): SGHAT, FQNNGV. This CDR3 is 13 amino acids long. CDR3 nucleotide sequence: TGTGCCAGCAGCAGGGACAGGGGGTGGGAAGCTTTCTTT. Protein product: CASSRDRGWEAFF.

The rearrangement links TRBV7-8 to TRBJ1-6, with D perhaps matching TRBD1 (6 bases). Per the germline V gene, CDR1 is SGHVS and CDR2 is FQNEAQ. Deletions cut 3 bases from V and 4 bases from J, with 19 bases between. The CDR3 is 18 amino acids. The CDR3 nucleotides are TGTGCCAGCAGCTTGTTTGCGGGACAACTAGCTTATAATTCACCCCTCCACTTT. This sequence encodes CASSLFAGQLAYNSPLHF.

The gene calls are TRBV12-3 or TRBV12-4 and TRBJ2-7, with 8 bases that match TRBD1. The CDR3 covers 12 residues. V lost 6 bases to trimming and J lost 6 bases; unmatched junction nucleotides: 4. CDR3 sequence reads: CASSYDRGEQYF. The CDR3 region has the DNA TGTGCCAGCAGCTACGACAGGGGCGAGCAGTACTTC.

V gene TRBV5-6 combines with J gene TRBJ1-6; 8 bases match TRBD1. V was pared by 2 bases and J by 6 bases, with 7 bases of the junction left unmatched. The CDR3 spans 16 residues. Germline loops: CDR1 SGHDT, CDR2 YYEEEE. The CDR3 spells CASSFSPTGANSPLHF. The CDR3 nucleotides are TGTGCCAGCAGCTTCTCCCCGACAGGGGCTAATTCACCCCTCCACTTT.

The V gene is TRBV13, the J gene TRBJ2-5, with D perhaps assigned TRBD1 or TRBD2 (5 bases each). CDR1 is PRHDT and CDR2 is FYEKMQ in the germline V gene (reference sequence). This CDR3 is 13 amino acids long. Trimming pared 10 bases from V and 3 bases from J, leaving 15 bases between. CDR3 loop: CATTRDGEETQYF. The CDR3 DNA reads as TGTGCCACCACCCGGGACGGAGAAGAGACCCAGTACTTC.

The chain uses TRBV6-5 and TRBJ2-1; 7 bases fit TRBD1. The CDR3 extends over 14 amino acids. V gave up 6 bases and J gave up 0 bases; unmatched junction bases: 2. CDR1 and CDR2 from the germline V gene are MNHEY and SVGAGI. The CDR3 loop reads CASSGTDSYNEQFF. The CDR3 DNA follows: TGTGCCAGCAGCGGGACAGACTCCTACAATGAGCAGTTCTTC.

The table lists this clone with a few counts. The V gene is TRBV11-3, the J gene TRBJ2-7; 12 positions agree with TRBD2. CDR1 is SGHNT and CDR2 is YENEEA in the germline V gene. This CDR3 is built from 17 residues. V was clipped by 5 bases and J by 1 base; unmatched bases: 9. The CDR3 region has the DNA TGTGCCAGCAGCCCCGGACTAGCGGGGATGGGATCCTACGAGCAGTACTTC. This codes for CASSPGLAGMGSYEQYF.

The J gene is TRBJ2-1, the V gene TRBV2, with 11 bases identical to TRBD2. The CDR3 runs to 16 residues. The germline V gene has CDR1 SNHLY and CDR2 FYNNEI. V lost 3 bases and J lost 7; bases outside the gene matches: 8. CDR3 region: CASSDPTSGSRNEQFF. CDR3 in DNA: TGTGCCAGCAGTGACCCTACTAGCGGGAGTCGGAATGAGCAGTTCTTC.

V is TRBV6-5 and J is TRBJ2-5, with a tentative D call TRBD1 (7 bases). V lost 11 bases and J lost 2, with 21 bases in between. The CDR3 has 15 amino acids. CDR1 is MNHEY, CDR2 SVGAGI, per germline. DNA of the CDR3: TGTGCCGAGGGGGGTGCCCCGGGACAGCAAGAGACCCAGTACTTC. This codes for CAEGGAPGQQETQYF.

CDR3 in DNA: TGTGCCAGCAGCGTAGCGGCTAGCGGGGTTTACGAGCAGTACTTC. It translates to CASSVAASGVYEQYF. The chain couples TRBV9 to TRBJ2-7, with 9 bases matching TRBD2. With V trimmed by 0 bases and J by 4 bases, 5 bases remained unmatched. The CDR3 has 15 amino acids. Germline V gives CDR1 SGDLS, CDR2 YYNGEE.

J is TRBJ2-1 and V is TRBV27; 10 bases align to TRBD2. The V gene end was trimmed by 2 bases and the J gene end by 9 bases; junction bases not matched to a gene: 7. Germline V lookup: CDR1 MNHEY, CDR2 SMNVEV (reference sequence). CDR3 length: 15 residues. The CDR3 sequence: CASSLEPSGSGEQFF. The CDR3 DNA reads TGTGCCAGCAGTTTAGAGCCTAGCGGGAGCGGTGAGCAGTTCTTC.

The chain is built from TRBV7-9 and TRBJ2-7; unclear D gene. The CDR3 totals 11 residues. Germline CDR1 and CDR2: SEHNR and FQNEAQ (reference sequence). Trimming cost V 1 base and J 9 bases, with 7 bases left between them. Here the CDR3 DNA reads TGTGCCAGCAGCTTAGTACTATGGCAGTACTTC. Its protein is CASSLVLWQYF.

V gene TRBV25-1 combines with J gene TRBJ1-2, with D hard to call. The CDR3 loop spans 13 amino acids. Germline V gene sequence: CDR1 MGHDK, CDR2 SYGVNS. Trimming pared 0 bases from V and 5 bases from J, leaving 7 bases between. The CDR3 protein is CASSEYNGYGYTF. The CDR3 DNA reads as TGTGCCAGCAGTGAATATAACGGATATGGCTACACCTTC.